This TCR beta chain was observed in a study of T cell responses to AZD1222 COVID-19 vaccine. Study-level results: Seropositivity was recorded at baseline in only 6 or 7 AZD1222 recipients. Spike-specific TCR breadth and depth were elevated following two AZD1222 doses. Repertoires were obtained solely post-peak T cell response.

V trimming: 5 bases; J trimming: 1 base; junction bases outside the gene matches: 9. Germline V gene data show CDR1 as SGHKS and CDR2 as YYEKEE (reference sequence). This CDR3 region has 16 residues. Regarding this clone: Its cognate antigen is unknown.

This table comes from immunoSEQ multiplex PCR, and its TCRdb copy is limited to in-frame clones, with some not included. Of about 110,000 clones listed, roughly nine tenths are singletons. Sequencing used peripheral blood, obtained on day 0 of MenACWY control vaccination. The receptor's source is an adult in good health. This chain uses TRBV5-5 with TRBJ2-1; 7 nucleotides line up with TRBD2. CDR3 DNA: TGTGCCAGCAGGAATCGAAGCGGGGAGTCCTACAATGAGCAGTTCTTC. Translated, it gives CASRNRSGESYNEQFF. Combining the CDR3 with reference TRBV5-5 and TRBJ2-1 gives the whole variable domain DAGVTQSPTHLIKTRGQQVTLRCSPISGHKSVSWYQQVLGQGPQFIFQYYEKEERGRGNFPDRFSARQFPNYSSELNVNALLLGDSALYLCASRNRSGESYNEQFFGPGTRLTVL.